One sample yielded the 11 T cell receptor beta chains listed below, sequenced in a study of T cell repertoires in cytomegalovirus infection (dated by TCRdb to the late 2010s). Sequencing was carried out with an Illumina HiSeq 1500. Using fastp at Q25 and MiXCR, TCRdb reprocessed the public reads and kept productive beta chains. Each CDR3 protein gets just one entry, which takes the most common genes and DNA from the rows behind it. For this sample the table gives just over 300,000 distinct CDR3 sequences, of which roughly a sixth were detected only once. Clones ranked in the top ten supply around 13% of the sample. Sequencing used PBMCs. All receptors derive from a human donor in good health (CMV status not recorded). Some clones in this sample may be carry-over from other donors' samples.

This clonotype was observed a few times. V is TRBV5-4 and J is TRBJ2-3; TRBD1 matches at 10 bases. CDR3 size: 12 residues. CDR1 is SGHNT, CDR2 YYREEE, per germline (reference sequence). V trimming: 9 bases; J trimming: 3 bases; junction bases outside the gene matches: 1. CDR3 residues: CATGQGTDTQYF. For the CDR3, the DNA is TGTGCCACGGGACAGGGGACAGATACGCAGTATTTT.

This chain joins TRBV11-3 and TRBJ2-3; no firm D call. Germline lookup yields CDR1 SGHNT and CDR2 YENEEA. Trimming removed 5 bases from V and 1 base from J, with 10 bases in between. CDR3 length: 14 amino acids. The DNA for the CDR3 is TGTGCCAGCAGCCCGGTGGGCCGCACAGATACGCAGTATTTT. It is translated as CASSPVGRTDTQYF.

This rearrangement joins TRBV5-5 to TRBJ2-7; 10 bases agree with TRBD1. Germline assignment: CDR1 SGHKS and CDR2 YYEKEE (reference sequence). V lost 4 bases, J lost 4 bases, and 8 bases stayed unmatched. This CDR3 is 15 amino acids long. The CDR3 bases are TGTGCCAGCAGCCGGTGGGGACAGGGGATATACGAGCAGTACTTC. This encodes CASSRWGQGIYEQYF.

This clonotype was seen many times. The chain is built from TRBV4-2 and TRBJ1-1, with 10 bases lining up with TRBD1. The CDR3 has 17 amino acids. V shed 0 bases, J shed 6 bases, and the junction held 10 bases outside the gene matches. Per the germline V gene, CDR1 is LGHNA and CDR2 is YNFKEQ. CDR3 in DNA: TGTGCCAGCAGCCAAGACGCAGTTTGGGACAGGGGATCTGAAGCTTTCTTT. It is translated as CASSQDAVWDRGSEAFF.

This clonotype was picked up a small number of times. The genes are TRBV10-3 and TRBJ2-7; TRBD2 matches at 11 bases. Per germline, CDR1 ENHRY and CDR2 SYGVKD. V was pared by 2 bases and J by 6 bases, with 6 bases of the junction left unmatched. There are 15 residues in the CDR3. This chain's CDR3 is CAISETSGGLAEQYF. The CDR3 nucleotides are TGTGCCATCAGTGAGACTAGCGGGGGTTTGGCCGAGCAGTACTTC.

In this sample, this clonotype turned up many times. The rearrangement joins TRBV12-3 or TRBV12-4 to TRBJ2-1; D gene ambiguous. V lost 7 bases to trimming and J lost 3 bases, with 16 bases between them. This CDR3 has 15 amino acids. DNA of the CDR3: TGTGCCAGCACTCCCGGGCCGTCTTACTACAATGAGCAGTTCTTC. Protein: CASTPGPSYYNEQFF.

The chain has TRBV4-2 and TRBJ1-5, with 8 bases matching TRBD1. Germline lookup yields CDR1 LGHNA and CDR2 YNFKEQ. V gave up 0 bases and J gave up 5 bases; unmatched junction bases: 6. This CDR3 is built from 16 residues. The CDR3 DNA reads as TGTGCCAGCAGCCAAGAAACAGGGGGGAGGGATCAGCCCCAGCATTTT. Translation gives CASSQETGGRDQPQHF.

This clonotype was detected ten times or more. V usage is TRBV27 and J usage is TRBJ1-6, with TRBD1 matching 9 bases. The J segment lost 9 bases and the V segment lost 6 bases, leaving 12 bases of the junction unmatched. CDR3 size: 16 residues. Germline CDR1 MNHEY, CDR2 SMNVEV (reference sequence). Here the CDR3 reads CASRTEGQGDASPLHF. In DNA form, the CDR3 reads TGTGCCAGCAGAACCGAGGGACAGGGAGATGCTTCACCCCTCCACTTT.

Note on this clonotype: A read error may be the cause here, since a much bigger clone is one base away. The gene calls are TRBV7-6 and TRBJ2-3; 8 nucleotides line up with TRBD2. Germline CDR1 reads SGHVS; CDR2 reads FNYEAQ. This CDR3 spans 17 amino acids. CDR3: CASSLLGRSGGTETQYF. DNA of the CDR3: TGTGCCAGCAGCTTGTTGGGGAGGAGCGGGGGTACAGAAACGCAGTATTTT.

Only a few counts were recorded for this clonotype. This chain uses TRBV20-1 with TRBJ2-7; 9 bases are a match to TRBD1. Germline loops: CDR1 DFQATT, CDR2 SNEGSKA (reference sequence). The CDR3 length is 15 residues. V shed 7 bases and J 3 bases; nucleotides not matched to a gene: 13. CDR3 nucleotides: TGCAGTGTACTGGTGGGACAGGGCGGGGACTACGAGCAGTACTTC. This encodes CSVLVGQGGDYEQYF.

The rearrangement uses TRBV5-1 and TRBJ2-3, with D unresolved. CDR3 length equals 14 residues. Germline CDR1 is SGHRS and CDR2 is YFSETQ. Trimming removed 0 bases from V and 2 bases from J, with 7 bases in between. CDR3 loop: CASSLESLTDTQYF. The CDR3, as DNA: TGCGCCAGCAGCTTGGAGTCCCTCACAGATACGCAGTATTTT.